This TCR beta chain originates from a study of beta chain features in type 1 diabetes. Every bit of the isolated RNA underwent reverse transcription, so sequencing read expressed TCRB transcripts. Method: immunoSEQ multiplex PCR; TCRdb's copy keeps in-frame clones and lacks some. The data contain about 42,000 clones, roughly 50% of them singletons. The CDR3 is 15 residues long. Germline lookup yields CDR1 SGHTA and CDR2 FQGTGA. Trimming removed 4 bases from V and 8 bases from J, with 18 bases in between. The sequenced material came from stem cell memory CD4+ T cells from blood. The chain carries TRBV7-3 and TRBJ2-1, with TRBD2 as a possible D gene (5 bases). This sequence originates from a woman in her thirties in good health. The DNA for the CDR3 is TGTGCCAGCAGCTCAGACGGAGGTACAAGGGATGAGCAGTTCTTC. Amino acids: CASSSDGGTRDEQFF.